The sequence of this T cell receptor (beta chain) was determined in a study of blood T cell repertoires in COVID-19. Study-wide context: The study drew acute and convalescent COVID-19 samples from the United States, Italy and Spain. PBMCs, B-cell-depleted T cells, or T cells provided the cDNA or gDNA that made up the material.

CDR1 is PRHDT and CDR2 is FYEKMQ in the germline V gene (reference sequence). The trim removed 5 bases at V and 0 bases at J, leaving 5 bases unmatched. The CDR3 has 15 amino acids. Using immunoSEQ multiplex PCR, the repertoire was profiled, and TCRdb retains in-frame clones only, with some absent. The sample lists about 480,000 clones, about 89% occurring once. The chain joins TRBV13 to TRBJ2-3; 7 bases map to TRBD1. Sequencing input: peripheral blood. The source is a woman in her thirties with acute or convalescent COVID-19. CDR3 in DNA: TGTGCCAGCAGCCAGTACAGGGGTAGCACAGATACGCAGTATTTT. This translates into CASSQYRGSTDTQYF.